This T cell receptor beta chain emerged from a study of identical twins. General observations from the study: The presence of invariant MAIT and iNKT cells could partly confound analyses of zero-insertion sequences.

A universal primer site arose from template switching, and cDNA bore unique molecular identifiers. Using its own MiXCR run on the 5' RACE reads, TCRdb lists one record per CDR3 protein. The data contain 1.5 million to 2 million distinct CDR3 sequences, around a third of them singletons. To note about this clonotype: Its antigen remains unidentified.

Sequencing input: cord blood. The clonotype comes from a newborn girl in good health.

The CDR3 here is CASSEALGFFTDTQYF. The DNA of the CDR3 is TGTGCCAGCAGTGAAGCGCTTGGCTTCTTCACAGATACGCAGTATTTT. The chain couples TRBV2 to TRBJ2-3; D uncertain. Looked up from germline, CDR1 is SNHLY and CDR2 is FYNNEI. The CDR3 loop spans 16 amino acids. V lost 0 bases and J lost 2, with 12 bases in between.